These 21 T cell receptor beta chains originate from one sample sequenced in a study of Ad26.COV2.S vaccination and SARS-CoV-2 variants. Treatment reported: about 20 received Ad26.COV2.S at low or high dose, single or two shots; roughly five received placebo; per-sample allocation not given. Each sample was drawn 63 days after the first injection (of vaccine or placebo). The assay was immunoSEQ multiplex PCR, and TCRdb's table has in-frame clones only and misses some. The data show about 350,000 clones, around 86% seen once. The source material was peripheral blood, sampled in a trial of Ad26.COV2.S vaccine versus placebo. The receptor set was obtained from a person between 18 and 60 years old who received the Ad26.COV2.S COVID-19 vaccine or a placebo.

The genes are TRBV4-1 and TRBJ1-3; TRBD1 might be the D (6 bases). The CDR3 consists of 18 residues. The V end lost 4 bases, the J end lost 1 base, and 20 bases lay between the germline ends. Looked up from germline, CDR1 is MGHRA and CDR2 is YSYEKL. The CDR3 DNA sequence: TGCGCCAGCAGCCCGGGCGGGGGGGGCGAGGGTTCTGGAAACACCATATATTTT. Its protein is CASSPGGGGEGSGNTIYF.

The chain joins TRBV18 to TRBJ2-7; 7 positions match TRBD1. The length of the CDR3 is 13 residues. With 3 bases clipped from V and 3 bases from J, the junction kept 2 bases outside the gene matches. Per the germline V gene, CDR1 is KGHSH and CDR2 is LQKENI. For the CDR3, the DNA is TGTGCCAGCTCACCTCGGACAGGCTACGAGCAGTACTTC. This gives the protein CASSPRTGYEQYF.

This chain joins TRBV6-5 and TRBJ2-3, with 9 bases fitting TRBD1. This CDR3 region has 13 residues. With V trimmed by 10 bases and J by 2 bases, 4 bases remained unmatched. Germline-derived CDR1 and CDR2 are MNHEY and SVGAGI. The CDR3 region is CAMRTGVTDTQYF. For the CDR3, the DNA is TGTGCCATGAGGACAGGGGTCACAGATACGCAGTATTTT.

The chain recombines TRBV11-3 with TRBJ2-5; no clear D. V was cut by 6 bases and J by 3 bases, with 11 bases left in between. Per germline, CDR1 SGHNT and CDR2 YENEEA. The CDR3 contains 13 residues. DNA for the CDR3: TGTGCCAGCAGTGCGGACGGAAAAGAGACCCAGTACTTC. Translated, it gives CASSADGKETQYF.

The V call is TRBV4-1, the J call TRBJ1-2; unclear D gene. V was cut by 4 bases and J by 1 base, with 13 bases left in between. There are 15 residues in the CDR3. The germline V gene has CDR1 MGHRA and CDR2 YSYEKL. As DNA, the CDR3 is TGCGCCAGCAGCCCCTCCGGAGTACATAACTATGGCTACACCTTC. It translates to CASSPSGVHNYGYTF.

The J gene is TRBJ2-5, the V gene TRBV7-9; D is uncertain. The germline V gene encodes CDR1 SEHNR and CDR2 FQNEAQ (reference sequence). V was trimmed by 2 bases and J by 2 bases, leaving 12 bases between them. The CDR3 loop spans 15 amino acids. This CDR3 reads CASSLSGGMQETQYF. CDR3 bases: TGTGCCAGCAGCTTATCAGGCGGCATGCAAGAGACCCAGTACTTC.

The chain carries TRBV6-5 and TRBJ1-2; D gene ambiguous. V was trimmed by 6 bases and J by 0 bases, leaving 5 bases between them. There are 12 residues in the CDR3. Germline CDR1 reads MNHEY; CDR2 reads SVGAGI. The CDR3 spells CASRASNYGYTF. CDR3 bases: TGTGCCAGCAGGGCGTCTAACTATGGCTACACCTTC.

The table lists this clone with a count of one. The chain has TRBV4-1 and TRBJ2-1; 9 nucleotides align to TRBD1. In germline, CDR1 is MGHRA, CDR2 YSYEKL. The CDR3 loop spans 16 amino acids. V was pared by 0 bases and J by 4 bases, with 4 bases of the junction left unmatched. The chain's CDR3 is CASSQDLGQGYNEQFF. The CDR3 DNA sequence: TGCGCCAGCAGCCAAGATTTGGGACAGGGTTACAATGAGCAGTTCTTC.

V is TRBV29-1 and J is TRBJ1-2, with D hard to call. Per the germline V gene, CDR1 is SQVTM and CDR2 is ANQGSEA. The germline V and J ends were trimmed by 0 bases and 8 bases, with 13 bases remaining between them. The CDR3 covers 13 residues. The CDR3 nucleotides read TGCAGCGTTGAAGATCAAAGGAGCCCCGGCTACACCTTC. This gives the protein CSVEDQRSPGYTF.

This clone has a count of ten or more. CDR3 nucleotide sequence: TGTGCCAGCAGTGACGGACAGGGTTCCTATGGCTACACCTTC. Translation: CASSDGQGSYGYTF. The gene calls are TRBV6-4 and TRBJ1-2; 8 nucleotides line up with TRBD1. CDR3 length: 14 amino acids. Unmatched junction bases numbered 3, after V lost 2 bases and J lost 4 bases. Per the germline V gene, CDR1 is MRHNA and CDR2 is SNTAGT.

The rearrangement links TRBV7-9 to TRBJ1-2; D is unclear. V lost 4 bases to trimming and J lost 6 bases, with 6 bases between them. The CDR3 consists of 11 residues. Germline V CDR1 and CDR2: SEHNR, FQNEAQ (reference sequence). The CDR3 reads CASSYGNGYTF. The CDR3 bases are TGTGCCAGCAGCTACGGGAATGGCTACACCTTC.

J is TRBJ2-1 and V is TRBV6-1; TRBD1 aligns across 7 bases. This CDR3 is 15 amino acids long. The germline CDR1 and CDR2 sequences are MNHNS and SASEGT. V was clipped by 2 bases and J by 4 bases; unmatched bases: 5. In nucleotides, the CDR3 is TGTGCCAGCAGTGAAATGGGACAGTCATACAATGAGCAGTTCTTC. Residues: CASSEMGQSYNEQFF.

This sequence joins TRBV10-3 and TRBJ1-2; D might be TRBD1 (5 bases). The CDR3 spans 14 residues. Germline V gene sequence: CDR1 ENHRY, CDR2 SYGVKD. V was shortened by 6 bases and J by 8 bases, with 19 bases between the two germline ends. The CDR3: CAIRGDGGARGYTF. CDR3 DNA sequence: TGTGCCATCAGGGGGGACGGCGGGGCAAGGGGCTACACCTTC.

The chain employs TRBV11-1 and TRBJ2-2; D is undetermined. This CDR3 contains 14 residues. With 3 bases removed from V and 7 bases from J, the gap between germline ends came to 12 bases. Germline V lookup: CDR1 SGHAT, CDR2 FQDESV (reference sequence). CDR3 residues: CASSFSLSVGELFF. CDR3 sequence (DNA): TGTGCCAGCAGCTTTTCGTTAAGTGTCGGGGAGCTGTTTTTT.

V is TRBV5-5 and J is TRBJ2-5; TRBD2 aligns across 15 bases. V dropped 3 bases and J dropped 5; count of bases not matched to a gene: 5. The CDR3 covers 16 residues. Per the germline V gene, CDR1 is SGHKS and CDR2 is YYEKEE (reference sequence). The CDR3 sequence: CASSWTGTSGGETQYF. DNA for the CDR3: TGTGCCAGCAGCTGGACCGGGACTAGCGGGGGGGAGACCCAGTACTTC.

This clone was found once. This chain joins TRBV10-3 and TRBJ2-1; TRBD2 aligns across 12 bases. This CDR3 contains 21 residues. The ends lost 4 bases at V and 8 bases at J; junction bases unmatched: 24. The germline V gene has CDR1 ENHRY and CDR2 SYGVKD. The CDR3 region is CAISGWGTGTSGPKSPDEQFF. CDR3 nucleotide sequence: TGTGCCATCAGTGGCTGGGGCACCGGGACTAGCGGGCCCAAGTCCCCAGATGAGCAGTTCTTC.

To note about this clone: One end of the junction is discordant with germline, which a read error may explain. CDR3 coding DNA: TGCAGCGTTGAAGATCCCGGAGAGGCCCAGTACTTC. Translated, it gives CSVEDPGEAQYF. V gene TRBV29-1 combines with J gene TRBJ2-5; D gene uncertain. CDR1 and CDR2 from the germline V gene are SQVTM and ANQGSEA. The CDR3 is 12 residues long.

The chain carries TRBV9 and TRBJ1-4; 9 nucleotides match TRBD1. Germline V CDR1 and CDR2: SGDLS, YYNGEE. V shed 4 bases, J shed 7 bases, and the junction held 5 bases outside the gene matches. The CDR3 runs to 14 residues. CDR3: CASSSGTGIEKLFF. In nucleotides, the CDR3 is TGTGCCAGCAGCTCCGGGACAGGGATTGAAAAACTGTTTTTT.

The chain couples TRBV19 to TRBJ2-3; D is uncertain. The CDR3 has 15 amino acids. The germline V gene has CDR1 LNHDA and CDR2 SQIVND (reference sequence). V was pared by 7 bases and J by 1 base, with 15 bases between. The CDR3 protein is CASNVAATRTDTQYF. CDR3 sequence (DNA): TGTGCCAGTAATGTTGCGGCCACCCGCACAGATACGCAGTATTTT.

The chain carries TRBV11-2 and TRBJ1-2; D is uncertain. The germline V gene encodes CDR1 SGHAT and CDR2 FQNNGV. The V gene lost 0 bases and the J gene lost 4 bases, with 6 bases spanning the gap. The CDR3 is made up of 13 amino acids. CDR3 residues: CASSLEESYGYTF. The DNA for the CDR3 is TGTGCCAGCAGCTTAGAAGAGAGCTATGGCTACACCTTC. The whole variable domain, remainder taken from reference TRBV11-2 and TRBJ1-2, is EAGVAQSPRYKIIEKRQSVAFWCNPISGHATLYWYQQILGQGPKLLIQFQNNGVVDDSQLPKDRFSAERLKGVDSTLKIQPAKLEDSAVYLCASSLEESYGYTFGSGTRLTVV.

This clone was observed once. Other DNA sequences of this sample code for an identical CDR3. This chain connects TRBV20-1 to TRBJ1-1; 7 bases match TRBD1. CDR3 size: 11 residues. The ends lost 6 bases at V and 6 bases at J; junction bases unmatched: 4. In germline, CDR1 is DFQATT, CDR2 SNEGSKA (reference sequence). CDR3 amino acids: CSARQGSEAFF. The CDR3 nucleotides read TGCAGTGCCAGACAGGGCTCTGAAGCTTTCTTT.